The clone carrying this T cell receptor beta chain was counted a few times. The target antigen is unknown. A much bigger clone sits one base away, suggesting this may be a read error. The data belong to a study of T cells in Graves' hyperthyroidism and ophthalmopathy. Background on the study: It was at initial diagnosis, before any treatment, that peripheral blood was collected.

Germline values: CDR1 SNHLY, CDR2 FYNNEI. CDR3 length equals 12 residues. V was clipped by 8 bases and J by 4 bases, with 11 bases between them. Amplified TCR beta CDR3 regions derived from RNA transcripts. First-round RT-PCR of the TCR CDR3 relied on the HTBI primer set. TCRdb recomputed calls from the multiplex PCR reads with MiXCR, one row per CDR3 protein. This table holds about 320,000 distinct CDR3 sequences, around 16% found once. Absence of ophthalmopathy progression within 18 months defined stable Graves' hyperthyroidism. The authors obtained PBMCs from over 8 ml of fresh peripheral blood. Study results and limitations: From stable hyperthyroidism, ophthalmopathy was set apart by a 13 V-J model.

The origin of this receptor is a man under 40 with Graves' hyperthyroidism. The chain joins TRBV2 to TRBJ1-1; TRBD1 is a possible D gene (6 bases). The sample taken for sequencing was blood. CDR3 sequence (DNA): TGTGCCAGCGGGGGCAGGGGCACTGAAGCTTTCTTT. Amino acid sequence: CASGGRGTEAFF.